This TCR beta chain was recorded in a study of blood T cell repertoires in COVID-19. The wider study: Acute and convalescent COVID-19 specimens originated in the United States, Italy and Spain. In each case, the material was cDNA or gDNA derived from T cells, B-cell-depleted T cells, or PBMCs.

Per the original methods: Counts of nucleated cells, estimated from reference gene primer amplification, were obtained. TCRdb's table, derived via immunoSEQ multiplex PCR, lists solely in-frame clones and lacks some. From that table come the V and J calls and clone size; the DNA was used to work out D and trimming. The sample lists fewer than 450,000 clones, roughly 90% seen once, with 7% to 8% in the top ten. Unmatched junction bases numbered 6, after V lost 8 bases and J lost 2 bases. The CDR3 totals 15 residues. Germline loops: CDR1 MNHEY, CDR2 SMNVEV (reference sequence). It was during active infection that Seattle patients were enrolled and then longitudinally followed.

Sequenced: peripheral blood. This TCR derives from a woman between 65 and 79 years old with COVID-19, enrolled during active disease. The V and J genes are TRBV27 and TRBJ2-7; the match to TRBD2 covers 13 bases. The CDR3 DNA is TGTGCCAGCCTCCAGACTAGCGGGGGGCCCTACGAGCAGTACTTC. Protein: CASLQTSGGPYEQYF.